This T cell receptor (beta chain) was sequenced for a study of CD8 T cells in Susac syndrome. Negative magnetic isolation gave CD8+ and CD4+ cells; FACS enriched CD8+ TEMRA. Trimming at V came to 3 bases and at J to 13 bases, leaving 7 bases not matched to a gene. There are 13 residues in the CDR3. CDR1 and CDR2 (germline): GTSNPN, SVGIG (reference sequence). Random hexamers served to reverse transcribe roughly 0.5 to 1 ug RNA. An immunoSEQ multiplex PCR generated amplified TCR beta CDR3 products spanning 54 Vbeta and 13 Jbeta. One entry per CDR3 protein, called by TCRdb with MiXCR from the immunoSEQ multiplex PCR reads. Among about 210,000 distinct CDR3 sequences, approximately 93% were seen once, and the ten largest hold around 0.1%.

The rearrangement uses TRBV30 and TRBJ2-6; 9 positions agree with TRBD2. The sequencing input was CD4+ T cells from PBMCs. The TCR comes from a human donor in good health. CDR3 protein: CAWRSAGGSVLTF. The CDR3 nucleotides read TGTGCCTGGAGGTCAGCGGGGGGATCGGTCCTGACTTTC.